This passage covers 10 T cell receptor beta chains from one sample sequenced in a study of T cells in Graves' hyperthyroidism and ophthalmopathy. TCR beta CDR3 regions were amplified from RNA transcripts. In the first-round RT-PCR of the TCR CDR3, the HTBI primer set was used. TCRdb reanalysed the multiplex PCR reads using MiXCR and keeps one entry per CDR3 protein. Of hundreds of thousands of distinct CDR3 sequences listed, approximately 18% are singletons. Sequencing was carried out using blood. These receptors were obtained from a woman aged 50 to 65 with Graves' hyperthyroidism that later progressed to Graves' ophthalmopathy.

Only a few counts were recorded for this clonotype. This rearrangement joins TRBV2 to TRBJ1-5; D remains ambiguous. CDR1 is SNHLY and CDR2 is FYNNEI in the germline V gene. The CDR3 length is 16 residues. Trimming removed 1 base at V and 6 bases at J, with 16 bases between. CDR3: CASSEVRVISGQPQHF. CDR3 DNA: TGTGCCAGCAGTGAAGTCAGAGTGATTAGTGGTCAGCCCCAGCATTTT. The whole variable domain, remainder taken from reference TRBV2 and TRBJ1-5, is EPEVTQTPSHQVTQMGQEVILRCVPISNHLYFYWYRQILGQKVEFLVSFYNNEISEKSEIFDDQFSVERPDGSNFTLKIRSTKLEDSAMYFCASSEVRVISGQPQHFGDGTRLSIL.

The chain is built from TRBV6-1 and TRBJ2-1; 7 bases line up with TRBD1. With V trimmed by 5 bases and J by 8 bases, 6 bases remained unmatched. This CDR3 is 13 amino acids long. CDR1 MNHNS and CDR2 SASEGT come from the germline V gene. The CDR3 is CASSSTGWDEQFF. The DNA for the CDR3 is TGTGCCAGCAGTTCGACAGGGTGGGATGAGCAGTTCTTC.

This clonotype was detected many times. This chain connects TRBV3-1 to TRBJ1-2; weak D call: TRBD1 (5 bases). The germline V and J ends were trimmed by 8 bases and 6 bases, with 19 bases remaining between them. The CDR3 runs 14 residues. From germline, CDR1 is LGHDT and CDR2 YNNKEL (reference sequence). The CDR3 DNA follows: TGTGCCAGCCGGCGGAACGGGGACCCTAATGGCTACACCTTC. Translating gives CASRRNGDPNGYTF.

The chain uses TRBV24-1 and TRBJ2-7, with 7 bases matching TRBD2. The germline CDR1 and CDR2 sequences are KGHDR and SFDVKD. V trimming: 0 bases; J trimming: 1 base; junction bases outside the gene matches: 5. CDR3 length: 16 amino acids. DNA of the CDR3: TGTGCCACCAGTGATTTGGCGGGGGAACGGTCCTACGAGCAGTACTTC. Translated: CATSDLAGERSYEQYF.

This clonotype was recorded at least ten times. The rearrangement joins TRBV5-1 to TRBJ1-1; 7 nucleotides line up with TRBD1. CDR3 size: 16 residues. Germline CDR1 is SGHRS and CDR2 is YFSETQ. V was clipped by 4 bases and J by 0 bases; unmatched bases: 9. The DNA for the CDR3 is TGCGCCAGCAGCCTCCGGGACAGCTCCATGAACACTGAAGCTTTCTTT. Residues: CASSLRDSSMNTEAFF.

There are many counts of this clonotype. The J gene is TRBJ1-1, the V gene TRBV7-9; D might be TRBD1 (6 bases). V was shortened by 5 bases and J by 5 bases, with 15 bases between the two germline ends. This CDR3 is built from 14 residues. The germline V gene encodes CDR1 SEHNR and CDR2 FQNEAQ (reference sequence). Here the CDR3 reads CASSEQGIGTEAFF. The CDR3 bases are TGTGCCAGCAGCGAACAGGGAATTGGGACTGAAGCTTTCTTT.

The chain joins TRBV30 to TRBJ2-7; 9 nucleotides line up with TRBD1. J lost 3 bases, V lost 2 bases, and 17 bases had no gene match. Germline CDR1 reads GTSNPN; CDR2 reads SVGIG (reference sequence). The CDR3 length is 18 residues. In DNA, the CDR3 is TGTGCCTGGAGTTTCCCCGTGGACAGGGGTTTTTTGGGCTACGAGCAGTACTTC. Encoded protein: CAWSFPVDRGFLGYEQYF.

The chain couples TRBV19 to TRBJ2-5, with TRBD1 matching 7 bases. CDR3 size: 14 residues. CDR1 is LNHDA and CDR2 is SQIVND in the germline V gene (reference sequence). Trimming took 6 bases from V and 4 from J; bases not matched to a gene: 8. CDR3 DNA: TGTGCCAGTAGCCCGGGACAGCGTAGAGAGACCCAGTACTTC. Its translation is CASSPGQRRETQYF.

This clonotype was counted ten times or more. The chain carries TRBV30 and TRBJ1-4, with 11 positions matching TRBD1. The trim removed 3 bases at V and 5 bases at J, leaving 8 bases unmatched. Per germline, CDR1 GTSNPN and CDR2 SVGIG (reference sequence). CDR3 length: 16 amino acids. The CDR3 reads CAWSSWGTGGNEKLFF. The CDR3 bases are TGTGCCTGGAGCTCATGGGGGACAGGGGGGAATGAAAAACTGTTTTTT.

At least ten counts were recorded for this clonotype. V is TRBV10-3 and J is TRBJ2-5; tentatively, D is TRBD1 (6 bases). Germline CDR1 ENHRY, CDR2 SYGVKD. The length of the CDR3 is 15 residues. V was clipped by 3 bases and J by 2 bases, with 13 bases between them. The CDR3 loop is CAISDIGQLQETQYF. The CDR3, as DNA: TGTGCCATCAGTGATATAGGACAGCTTCAAGAGACCCAGTACTTC.